Sequencing of this T cell receptor (beta chain) was carried out in a study of blood T cells in healthy people across ages. About the study: In model experiments, template switching was able to capture about one barcoded beta molecule for every two T cells that were present.

Trimming at V came to 5 bases and at J to 2 bases, leaving 2 bases not matched to a gene. The CDR3 loop spans 14 amino acids. Whenever a sample was processed, at least 6.5 million PBMCs were isolated. Whole-study results and caveats: Both naive CD4+ cell counts and diversity were greater in long-lived donors than in aged donors.

This clonotype was found a few times. Its cognate antigen is unknown. Next came a second PCR, run for about 7 to 12 cycles, which used a sample-barcoded 5' primer along with a J-beta primer mix. TCRdb passed the 5' RACE reads through MiXCR, listing each CDR3 protein once. This repertoire shows roughly 800,000 distinct CDR3 sequences, roughly 64% found once; its top ten account for 22%. The sequence came from a man aged 25 to 40 in good health. The chain uses TRBV12-3 or TRBV12-4 and TRBJ2-1; 8 bases align to TRBD1. Sequencing was done on a sample of blood. Here the CDR3 DNA reads TGTGCCAGCAGTCTGGGACAGGCCTACAATGAGCAGTTCTTC. This codes for CASSLGQAYNEQFF.